The TCR beta chain under discussion was sequenced for a study of Ad26.COV2.S vaccination and SARS-CoV-2 variants. Study-level information: Participants got Ad26.COV2.S intramuscularly, once or twice 56 days apart.

The V segment lost 0 bases and the J segment 5 bases; nucleotides outside the gene matches: 5. The CDR3 runs to 17 residues. Looked up from germline, CDR1 is SGDLS and CDR2 is YYNGEE. This sample's treatment: roughly 19 received Ad26.COV2.S at low or high dose, single or two shots; roughly five received placebo; per-sample allocation not given. The samples date from day 63 after the first vaccine or placebo injection. A note on this clone: Its specificity is unknown.

Study results and caveats: Total T cell responses were possibly underestimated by TCR breadth and depth analyses.

The method was immunoSEQ multiplex PCR; TCRdb's version includes in-frame clones alone and lacks a portion of them. The table lists 450,000 to 550,000 clones, 89% of them singletons. This sample comprised peripheral blood, obtained in a trial of Ad26.COV2.S vaccine versus placebo. The TCR was taken from a person aged 18-60 years who received the Ad26.COV2.S COVID-19 vaccine or a placebo. This rearrangement joins TRBV9 to TRBJ2-2; 12 positions match TRBD2. In DNA, the CDR3 is TGTGCCAGCAGCGTAGTAGGCGGGACTAGCGGGACCGGGGAGCTGTTTTTT. Amino acids: CASSVVGGTSGTGELFF.